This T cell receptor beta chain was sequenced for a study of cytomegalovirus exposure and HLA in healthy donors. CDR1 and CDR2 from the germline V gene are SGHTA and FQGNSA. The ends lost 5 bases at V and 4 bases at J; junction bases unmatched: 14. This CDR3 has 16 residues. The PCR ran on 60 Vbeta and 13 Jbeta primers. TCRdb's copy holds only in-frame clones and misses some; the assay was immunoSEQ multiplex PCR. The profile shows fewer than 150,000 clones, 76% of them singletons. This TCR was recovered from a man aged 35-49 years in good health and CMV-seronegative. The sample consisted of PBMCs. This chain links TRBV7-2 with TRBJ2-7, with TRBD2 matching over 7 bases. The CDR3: CASSLSRGGAGYEQYF. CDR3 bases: TGTGCCAGCAGCCTTTCTCGCGGGGGAGCCGGATACGAGCAGTACTTC.